A selection of T cell receptor beta chains follows, all from one sample in a study of blood T cells in healthy people across ages. One entry per CDR3 protein results from TCRdb running MiXCR on the 5' RACE reads. The sample records approximately 800,000 distinct CDR3 sequences, 20% to 30% being singletons. These data were likewise used in another study, on T cells of mothers and their children.

Sequencing was performed on blood. Receptors originate from a boy between 10 and 17 years old in good health. Each CDR3 is given with its conserved first and last residue. The D gene is left open where the match is weak. Only part of the rows carry a size: once, few, many, or a class if the clone is expanded.

v_gene: TRBV3-1; abundance: -; d_gene: TRBD2; j_gene: TRBJ2-5; CDR3nt: TGTGCCAGCAGCCACAGAGGCGGGGGATTGCCAACCCCGCAAGAGACCCAGTACTTC; CDR3aa: CASSHRGGGLPTPQETQYF
v_gene: TRBV5-1; abundance: few; d_gene: TRBD1; j_gene: TRBJ2-1; CDR3nt: TGCGCCAGCAGTCAGGGACAGACCTACAATGAGCAGTTCTTC; CDR3aa: CASSQGQTYNEQFF
v_gene: TRBV2; abundance: -; d_gene: -; j_gene: TRBJ1-4; CDR3nt: TGTGCCAGCAGTGTTGAGACAGGTGGTTTACGTGAAAAACTGTTTTTT; CDR3aa: CASSVETGGLREKLFF
v_gene: TRBV10-3; abundance: few; d_gene: -; j_gene: TRBJ2-2; CDR3nt: TGTGCCATCAGTCTTACAGACACGACCTACACCGGGGAGCTGTTTTTT; CDR3aa: CAISLTDTTYTGELFF
v_gene: TRBV7-2; abundance: -; d_gene: TRBD2; j_gene: TRBJ2-5; CDR3nt: TGTGCCAGCAGCTTCGGGACTAGCGGGGGAGGAGGAGAGACCCAGTACTTC; CDR3aa: CASSFGTSGGGGETQYF
v_gene: TRBV20-1; abundance: once; d_gene: TRBD2; j_gene: TRBJ2-3; CDR3nt: TGCAGTGCTAGCGTTCCTAGCGGGAGTATAAAGTCAGATACGCAGTATTTT; CDR3aa: CSASVPSGSIKSDTQYF
v_gene: TRBV6-1; abundance: -; d_gene: TRBD1; j_gene: TRBJ1-5; CDR3nt: TGTGCCAGCAGTCTGGGGACAGTTAGCAATCAGCCCCAGCATTTT; CDR3aa: CASSLGTVSNQPQHF
v_gene: TRBV5-1; abundance: -; d_gene: TRBD1; j_gene: TRBJ2-3; CDR3nt: TGCGCCAGCAGCTTTCGACAGGGCTCTAGCACAGATACGCAGTATTTT; CDR3aa: CASSFRQGSSTDTQYF
v_gene: TRBV27; abundance: few; d_gene: TRBD1; j_gene: TRBJ2-7; CDR3nt: TGTGCCAGCAGTCCCTCCCCGACAGGGGGCCACGAGCAGTACTTC; CDR3aa: CASSPSPTGGHEQYF
v_gene: TRBV4-1; abundance: few; d_gene: TRBD1; j_gene: TRBJ2-3; CDR3nt: TGCGCCAGCAGCCAAGAAGGACAGGGGCGTACAGATACGCAGTATTTT; CDR3aa: CASSQEGQGRTDTQYF
v_gene: TRBV27; abundance: -; d_gene: TRBD1; j_gene: TRBJ2-2; CDR3nt: TGTGCCAGCAGTTCCCGGGACAGGGGTCCCACCGGGGAGCTGTTTTTT; CDR3aa: CASSSRDRGPTGELFF
v_gene: TRBV20-1; abundance: few; d_gene: TRBD2; j_gene: TRBJ2-1; CDR3nt: TGCAGTGCTTTACCTAGCGGATCCAATGAGCAGTTCTTC; CDR3aa: CSALPSGSNEQFF
v_gene: TRBV15; abundance: -; d_gene: -; j_gene: TRBJ1-4; CDR3nt: TGTGCCACCAGCAGGGACGGAACCCCGGGCGAAAAACTGTTTTTT; CDR3aa: CATSRDGTPGEKLFF